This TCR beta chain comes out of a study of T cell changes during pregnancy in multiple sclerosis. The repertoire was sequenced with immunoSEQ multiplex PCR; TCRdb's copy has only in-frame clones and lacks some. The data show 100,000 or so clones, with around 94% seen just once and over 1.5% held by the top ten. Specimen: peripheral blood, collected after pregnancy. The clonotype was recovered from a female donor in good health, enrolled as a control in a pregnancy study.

The CDR3 is CASSPSRVGETQYF. The CDR3, as DNA: TGTGCCAGCAGCCCAAGCAGGGTTGGGGAGACCCAGTACTTC. The rearrangement links TRBV2 to TRBJ2-5; TRBD1 is a possible D gene (5 bases). Trimming pared 6 bases from V and 5 bases from J, leaving 16 bases between. CDR3 length equals 14 residues. CDR1 is SNHLY and CDR2 is FYNNEI in the germline V gene.